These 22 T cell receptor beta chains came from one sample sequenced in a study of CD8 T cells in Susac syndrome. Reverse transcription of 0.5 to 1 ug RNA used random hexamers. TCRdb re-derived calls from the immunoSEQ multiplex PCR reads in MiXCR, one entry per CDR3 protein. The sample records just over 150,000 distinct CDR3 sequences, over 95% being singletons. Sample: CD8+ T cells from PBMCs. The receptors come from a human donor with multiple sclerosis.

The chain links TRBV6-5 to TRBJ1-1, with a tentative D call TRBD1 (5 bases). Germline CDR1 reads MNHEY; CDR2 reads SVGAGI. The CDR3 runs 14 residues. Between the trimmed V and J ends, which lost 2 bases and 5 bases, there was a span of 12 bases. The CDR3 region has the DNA TGTGCCAGCAGTTACCAGGGTGGAGGTACTGAAGCTTTCTTT. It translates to CASSYQGGGTEAFF.

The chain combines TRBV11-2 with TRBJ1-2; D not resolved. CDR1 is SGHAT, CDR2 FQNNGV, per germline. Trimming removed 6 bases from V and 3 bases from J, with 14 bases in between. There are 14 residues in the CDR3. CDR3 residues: CASRPNTVHYGYTF. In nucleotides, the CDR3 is TGTGCCAGCAGGCCAAACACAGTTCACTATGGCTACACCTTC.

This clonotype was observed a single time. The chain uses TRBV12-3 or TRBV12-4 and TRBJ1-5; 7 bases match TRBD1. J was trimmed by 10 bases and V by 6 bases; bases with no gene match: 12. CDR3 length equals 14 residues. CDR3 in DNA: TGTGCCAGCAGAGATATTCACAGGGACAGCCCCCAGCATTTT. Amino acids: CASRDIHRDSPQHF.

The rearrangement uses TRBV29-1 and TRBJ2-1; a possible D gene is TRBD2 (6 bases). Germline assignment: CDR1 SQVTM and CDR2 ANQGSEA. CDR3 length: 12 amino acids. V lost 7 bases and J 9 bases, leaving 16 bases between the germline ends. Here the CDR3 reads CSGRGLDFEQFF. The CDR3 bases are TGCAGCGGGAGGGGCCTAGACTTTGAGCAGTTCTTC.

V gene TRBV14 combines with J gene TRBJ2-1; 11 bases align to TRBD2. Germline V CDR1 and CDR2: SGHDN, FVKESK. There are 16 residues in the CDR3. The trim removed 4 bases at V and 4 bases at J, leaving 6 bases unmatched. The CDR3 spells CASSLRLAGLYNEQFF. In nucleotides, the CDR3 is TGTGCCAGCAGCCTCCGACTAGCGGGACTGTACAATGAGCAGTTCTTC.

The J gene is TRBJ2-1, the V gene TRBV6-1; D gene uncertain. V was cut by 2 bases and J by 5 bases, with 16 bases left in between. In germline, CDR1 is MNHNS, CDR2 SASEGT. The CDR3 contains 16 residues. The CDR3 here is CASSEYGRAVDNEQFF. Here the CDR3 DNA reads TGTGCCAGCAGTGAATACGGTCGGGCAGTGGACAATGAGCAGTTCTTC.

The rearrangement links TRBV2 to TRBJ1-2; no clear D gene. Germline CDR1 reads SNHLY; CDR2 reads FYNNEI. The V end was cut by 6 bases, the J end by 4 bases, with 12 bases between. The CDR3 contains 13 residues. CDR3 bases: TGTGCCAGCAGGAGCGAAGACCTCTATGGCTACACCTTC. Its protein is CASRSEDLYGYTF.

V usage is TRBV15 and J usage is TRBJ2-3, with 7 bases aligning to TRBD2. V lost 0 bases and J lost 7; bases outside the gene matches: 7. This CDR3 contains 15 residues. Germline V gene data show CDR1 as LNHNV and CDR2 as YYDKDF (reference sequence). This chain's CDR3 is CATSRDDGGMNTQYF. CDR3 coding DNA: TGTGCCACCAGCAGAGACGACGGGGGGATGAATACGCAGTATTTT.

DNA of the CDR3: TGTGCCTGGAGTGGAGGGACTGGATATCAGCCCCAGCATTTT. Residues: CAWSGGTGYQPQHF. The chain links TRBV30 to TRBJ1-5; D perhaps matches TRBD1 (5 bases). The CDR3 loop spans 14 amino acids. Deletions cut 1 base from V and 5 bases from J, with 12 bases between. Germline V CDR1 and CDR2: GTSNPN, SVGIG (reference sequence).

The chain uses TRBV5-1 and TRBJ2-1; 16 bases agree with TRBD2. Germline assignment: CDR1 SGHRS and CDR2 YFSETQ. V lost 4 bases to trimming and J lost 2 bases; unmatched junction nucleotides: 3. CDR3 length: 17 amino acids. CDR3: CASSAGTSGGAYNEQFF. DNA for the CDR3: TGCGCCAGCAGCGCCGGGACTAGCGGGGGGGCCTACAATGAGCAGTTCTTC.

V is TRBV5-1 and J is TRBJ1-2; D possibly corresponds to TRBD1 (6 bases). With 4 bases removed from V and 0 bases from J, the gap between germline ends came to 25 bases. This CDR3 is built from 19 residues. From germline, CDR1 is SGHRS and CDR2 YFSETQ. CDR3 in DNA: TGCGCCAGCAGCCCAGGGACACAAACCCCTCTATCCTCTAACTATGGCTACACCTTC. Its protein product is CASSPGTQTPLSSNYGYTF.

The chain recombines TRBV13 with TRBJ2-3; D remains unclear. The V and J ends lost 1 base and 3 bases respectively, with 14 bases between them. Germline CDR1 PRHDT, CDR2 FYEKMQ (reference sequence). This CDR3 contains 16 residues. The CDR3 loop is CASSLEGSLRTDTQYF. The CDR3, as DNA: TGTGCCAGCAGCTTAGAAGGATCCCTGAGGACAGATACGCAGTATTTT.

CDR3 in DNA: TGTGCCAGCACCACCCCTGGGAGGGACAATGAGCAGTTCTTC. This gives the protein CASTTPGRDNEQFF. The chain uses TRBV12-3 or TRBV12-4 and TRBJ2-1, with 7 bases aligning to TRBD2. This CDR3 has 14 residues. V lost 7 bases and J lost 5; bases outside the gene matches: 8.

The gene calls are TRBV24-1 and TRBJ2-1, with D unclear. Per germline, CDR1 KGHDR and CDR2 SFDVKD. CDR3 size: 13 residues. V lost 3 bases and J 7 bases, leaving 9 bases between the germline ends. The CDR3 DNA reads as TGTGCCACCAGTGATCCCTCGCTTAATGAGCAGTTCTTC. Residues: CATSDPSLNEQFF.

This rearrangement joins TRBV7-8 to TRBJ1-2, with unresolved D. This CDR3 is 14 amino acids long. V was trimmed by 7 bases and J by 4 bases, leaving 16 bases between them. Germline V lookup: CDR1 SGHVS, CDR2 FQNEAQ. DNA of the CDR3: TGTGCCAGCACGCCAATTTTGATTAGCTATGGCTACACCTTC. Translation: CASTPILISYGYTF.

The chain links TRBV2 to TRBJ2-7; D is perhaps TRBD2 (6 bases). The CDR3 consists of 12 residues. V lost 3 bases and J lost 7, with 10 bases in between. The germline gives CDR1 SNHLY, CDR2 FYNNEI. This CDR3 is CASSDAGREQYV. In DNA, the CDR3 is TGTGCCAGCAGTGACGCGGGGAGGGAGCAGTACGTC.

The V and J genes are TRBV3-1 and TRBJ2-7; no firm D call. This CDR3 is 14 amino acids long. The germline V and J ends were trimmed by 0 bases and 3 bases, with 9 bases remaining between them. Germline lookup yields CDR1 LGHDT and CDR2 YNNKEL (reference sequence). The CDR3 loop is CASSQEVVNYEQYF. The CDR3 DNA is TGTGCCAGCAGCCAAGAGGTAGTGAACTACGAGCAGTACTTC.

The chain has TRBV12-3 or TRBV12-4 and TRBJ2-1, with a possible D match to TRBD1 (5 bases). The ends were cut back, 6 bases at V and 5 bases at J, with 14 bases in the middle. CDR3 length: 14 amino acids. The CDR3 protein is CASRPTESHNEQFF. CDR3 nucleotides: TGTGCCAGCAGACCGACAGAATCCCACAATGAGCAGTTCTTC.

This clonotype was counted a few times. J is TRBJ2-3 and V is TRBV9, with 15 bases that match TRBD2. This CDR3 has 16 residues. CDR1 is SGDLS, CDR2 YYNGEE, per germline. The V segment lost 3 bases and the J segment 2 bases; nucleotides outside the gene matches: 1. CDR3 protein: CASSGTSGGVTDTQYF. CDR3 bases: TGTGCCAGCAGCGGGACTAGCGGGGGGGTCACAGATACGCAGTATTTT.

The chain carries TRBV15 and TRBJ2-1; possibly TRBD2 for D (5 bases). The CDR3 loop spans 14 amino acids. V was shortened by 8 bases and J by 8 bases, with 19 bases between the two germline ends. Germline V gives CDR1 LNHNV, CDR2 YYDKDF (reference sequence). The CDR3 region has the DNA TGTGCCACCCCATTTACTAGTTATGGTGATGAGCAGTTCTTC. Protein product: CATPFTSYGDEQFF.

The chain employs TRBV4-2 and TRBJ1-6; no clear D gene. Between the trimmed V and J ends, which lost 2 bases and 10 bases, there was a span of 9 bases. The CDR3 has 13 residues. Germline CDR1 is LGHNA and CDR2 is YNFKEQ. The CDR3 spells CASSQYWGSPLHF. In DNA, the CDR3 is TGTGCCAGCAGCCAATATTGGGGATCACCCCTCCACTTT.

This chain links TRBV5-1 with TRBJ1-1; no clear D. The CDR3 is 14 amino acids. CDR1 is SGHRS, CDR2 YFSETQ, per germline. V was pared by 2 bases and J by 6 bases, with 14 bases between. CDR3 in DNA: TGCGCCAGCAGCTTCACATCGAAGGTCGCTGAAGCTTTCTTT. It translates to CASSFTSKVAEAFF.